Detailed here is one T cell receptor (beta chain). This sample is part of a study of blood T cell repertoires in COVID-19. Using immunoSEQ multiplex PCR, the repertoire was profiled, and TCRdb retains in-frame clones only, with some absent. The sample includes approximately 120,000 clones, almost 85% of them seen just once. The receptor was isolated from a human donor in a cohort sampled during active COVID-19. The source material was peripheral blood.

The CDR3: CASSHQAISGNTIYF. As DNA, the CDR3 is TGTGCCAGCAGCCATCAGGCGATCTCTGGAAACACCATATATTTT. The gene calls are TRBV3-1 (or the pseudogene TRBV3-2) and TRBJ1-3, with D hard to call. V gave up 3 bases and J gave up 0 bases, with 9 bases separating them. CDR3 size: 15 residues. Germline CDR1 is LGHDT and CDR2 is YNNKEL (reference sequence).